The 31 T cell receptor beta chains below all came from one sample that was sequenced in a study of blood T cell repertoires in COVID-19. The repertoire was sequenced with immunoSEQ multiplex PCR; TCRdb's copy has only in-frame clones and lacks some. The sample has over 250,000 clones, around nine tenths seen once. Sequencing was carried out using peripheral blood. The receptors derive from a woman aged 70-85 years with COVID-19, enrolled during active disease.

The CDR3 DNA reads as TGTGCCAGCAGTGCGCAGGTTGGGTACGAGCAGTACTTC. This codes for CASSAQVGYEQYF. This chain connects TRBV2 to TRBJ2-7; no clear D. Germline CDR1 SNHLY, CDR2 FYNNEI. V lost 4 bases to trimming and J lost 4 bases, with 11 bases between them. This CDR3 is built from 13 residues.

The V gene is TRBV27, the J gene TRBJ1-6, with 7 bases that match TRBD1. The CDR3 has 14 residues. Germline V CDR1 and CDR2: MNHEY, SMNVEV (reference sequence). J gave up 10 bases and V 2 bases, and 5 bases lay outside the gene matches. The CDR3 bases are TGTGCCAGCAGTTTACACAGGGGTGGCTCACCCCTCCACTTT. Translation: CASSLHRGGSPLHF.

This chain connects TRBV7-8 to TRBJ1-1, with D perhaps matching TRBD1 (6 bases). Trimming took 0 bases from V and 3 from J, leaving 32 bases between them. Germline lookup yields CDR1 SGHVS and CDR2 FQNEAQ. The CDR3 contains 22 residues. CDR3 region: CASSLARGLYGGEAGMYTEAFF. The CDR3 DNA follows: TGTGCCAGCAGCTTAGCGCGGGGGCTTTATGGGGGAGAGGCAGGGATGTACACTGAAGCTTTCTTT.

This clone has only a few counts. This chain links TRBV27 with TRBJ2-7, with D perhaps matching TRBD1 (6 bases). Trimming removed 4 bases at V and 9 bases at J, with 10 bases between. This CDR3 contains 11 residues. CDR1 is MNHEY and CDR2 is SMNVEV in the germline V gene (reference sequence). CDR3 in amino acids: CASSSLQGQYF. DNA of the CDR3: TGTGCCAGCAGTTCATTACAGGGGCAGTACTTC.

The chain has TRBV19 and TRBJ1-1; 8 bases match TRBD1. With 0 bases clipped from V and 1 base from J, the junction kept 4 bases outside the gene matches. Germline values: CDR1 LNHDA, CDR2 SQIVND (reference sequence). This CDR3 has 16 residues. The CDR3 region has the DNA TGTGCCAGTAGTATAGATAAAGGACAGGGGAACACTGAAGCTTTCTTT. Protein: CASSIDKGQGNTEAFF.

This rearrangement joins TRBV10-3 to TRBJ2-5, with TRBD2 matching 7 bases. The CDR3 is 12 residues long. V lost 10 bases to trimming and J lost 5 bases; unmatched junction nucleotides: 7. CDR1 ENHRY and CDR2 SYGVKD come from the germline V gene. CDR3 nucleotide sequence: TGTGCCAGTTCAAGGGAGGGGGAGACCCAGTACTTC. Protein product: CASSREGETQYF.

This chain joins TRBV5-8 and TRBJ1-1, with TRBD1 matching over 7 bases. V lost 1 base, J lost 3 bases, and 9 bases stayed unmatched. The CDR3 runs 16 residues. Germline V CDR1 and CDR2: SGHTS, YDEGEE. The CDR3 coding sequence is TGTGCCAGCAGCTTGTACACCGGTCAGGGGGACACTGAAGCTTTCTTT. Protein sequence: CASSLYTGQGDTEAFF.

The chain joins TRBV18 to TRBJ2-3; TRBD1 might be the D (5 bases). This CDR3 spans 15 amino acids. Germline assignment: CDR1 KGHSH and CDR2 LQKENI. Trimming cost V 0 bases and J 4 bases, with 11 bases left between them. This CDR3 is CASSPPDRVPDTQYF. DNA for the CDR3: TGTGCCAGCTCACCACCAGACAGAGTCCCAGATACGCAGTATTTT.

This clone was recorded only once. The chain uses TRBV9 and TRBJ2-2; TRBD2 matches 10 bases. The CDR3 is 18 amino acids. The germline V gene has CDR1 SGDLS and CDR2 YYNGEE. V trimming: 0 bases; J trimming: 5 bases; junction bases outside the gene matches: 10. DNA of the CDR3: TGTGCCAGCAGCGTAGATAGCGGGGGGCCTGTTAGGACCGGGGAGCTGTTTTTT. Amino acid sequence: CASSVDSGGPVRTGELFF.

The genes are TRBV7-2 and TRBJ2-7; D uncertain. The CDR3 runs to 14 residues. Per the germline V gene, CDR1 is SGHTA and CDR2 is FQGNSA. V shed 1 base and J shed 7 bases, with 14 bases lying between them. Here the CDR3 DNA reads TGTGCCAGCAGCTTAGACGGGTCCCCGTGGGAGCAGTACTTC. This codes for CASSLDGSPWEQYF.

The chain carries TRBV4-3 and TRBJ2-5; 10 nucleotides align to TRBD2. The CDR3 length is 17 residues. Per the germline V gene, CDR1 is LGHNA and CDR2 is YSLEER. The V and J ends lost 3 bases and 1 base, in that order; junction bases with no gene match: 8. The CDR3 region is CASSQGGTSAVQETQYF. DNA for the CDR3: TGCGCCAGCAGCCAGGGCGGGACTAGCGCAGTCCAAGAGACCCAGTACTTC.

The chain recombines TRBV29-1 with TRBJ1-2; a possible D gene is TRBD1 (6 bases). Trimming cost V 4 bases and J 0 bases, with 12 bases left between them. The CDR3 contains 14 residues. Germline CDR1 reads SQVTM; CDR2 reads ANQGSEA. CDR3 bases: TGCAGCGTTGCTACGGACAGAGCTAACTATGGCTACACCTTC. Protein product: CSVATDRANYGYTF.

This clone was seen just once. This rearrangement joins TRBV9 to TRBJ2-5; tentative D call: TRBD1 (6 bases). Germline V lookup: CDR1 SGDLS, CDR2 YYNGEE. Trimming removed 0 bases at V and 5 bases at J, with 11 bases between. This CDR3 is built from 14 residues. The CDR3 reads CASSVDGGAETQYF. CDR3 DNA sequence: TGTGCCAGCAGCGTAGATGGGGGCGCGGAGACCCAGTACTTC.

In this sample, this clone turned up once. V and J are TRBV5-1 and TRBJ2-5, with 10 bases that match TRBD1. CDR1 SGHRS and CDR2 YFSETQ come from the germline V gene. V trimming: 0 bases; J trimming: 3 bases; junction bases outside the gene matches: 8. The CDR3 loop spans 17 amino acids. In DNA form, the CDR3 reads TGCGCCAGCAGCTTGGCCCACGAGGACAGGGGGAAAGAGACCCAGTACTTC. This codes for CASSLAHEDRGKETQYF.

The rearrangement links TRBV7-2 to TRBJ2-2; tentative D call: TRBD2 (6 bases). The germline V gene has CDR1 SGHTA and CDR2 FQGNSA. This CDR3 comprises 16 residues. V shed 5 bases and J shed 3 bases, with 16 bases lying between them. The CDR3 is CASSLLGGVYTGELFF. In DNA form, the CDR3 reads TGTGCCAGCAGCCTCCTCGGCGGGGTTTACACCGGGGAGCTGTTTTTT.

CDR3 sequence (DNA): TGCAGCGTTGTATCCCCGGGGGACTATGGCTACACCTTC. It is translated as CSVVSPGDYGYTF. The V and J genes are TRBV29-1 and TRBJ1-2, with D possibly matching TRBD1 (5 bases). CDR3 size: 13 residues. The germline CDR1 and CDR2 sequences are SQVTM and ANQGSEA. The V end was cut by 4 bases, the J end by 3 bases, with 12 bases between.

J is TRBJ2-1 and V is TRBV3-1 (or the pseudogene TRBV3-2); TRBD2 matches at 7 bases. The J segment lost 9 bases and the V segment lost 1 base, leaving 12 bases of the junction unmatched. Germline V gene sequence: CDR1 LGHDT, CDR2 YNNKEL (reference sequence). The CDR3 consists of 16 residues. CDR3 coding DNA: TGTGCCAGCAGCCAAGGGTCACTAGCGATTATGGGTGAGCAGTTCTTC. Its protein product is CASSQGSLAIMGEQFF.

V usage is TRBV29-1 and J usage is TRBJ2-1; 7 nucleotides align to TRBD2. CDR3 length equals 15 residues. Per the germline V gene, CDR1 is SQVTM and CDR2 is ANQGSEA. V was pared by 1 base and J by 8 bases, with 11 bases of the junction left unmatched. The CDR3 region is CSVEVRLAEYDEQFF. CDR3 sequence (DNA): TGCAGCGTTGAAGTTCGGCTAGCGGAGTACGATGAGCAGTTCTTC.

This clone has just one count. The chain combines TRBV4-3 with TRBJ1-4; TRBD1 matches at 9 bases. Unmatched junction bases numbered 1, after V lost 2 bases and J lost 0 bases. The CDR3 consists of 16 residues. Germline V lookup: CDR1 LGHNA, CDR2 YSLEER. The CDR3 loop is CASSQRQGATNEKLFF. In nucleotides, the CDR3 is TGCGCCAGCAGCCAAAGACAGGGGGCAACTAATGAAAAACTGTTTTTT.

The chain has TRBV9 and TRBJ2-3; a weak D match, TRBD2 (6 bases). Trimming took off 0 bases at V and 1 base at J, with 12 bases between the two ends. In germline, CDR1 is SGDLS, CDR2 YYNGEE. This CDR3 is built from 16 residues. The CDR3 here is CASSVGGGVGTDTQYF. CDR3 nucleotide sequence: TGTGCCAGCAGCGTAGGAGGAGGGGTGGGCACAGATACGCAGTATTTT.

This clone has a single count. The V and J genes are TRBV9 and TRBJ2-3; no clear D gene. The ends were cut back, 2 bases at V and 4 bases at J, with 11 bases in the middle. The length of the CDR3 is 14 residues. Germline V gives CDR1 SGDLS, CDR2 YYNGEE. CDR3 loop: CASSVRGIADTQYF. The DNA of the CDR3 is TGTGCCAGCAGCGTTAGAGGTATCGCAGATACGCAGTATTTT.

The J gene is TRBJ1-1, the V gene TRBV28; D remains ambiguous. V dropped 8 bases and J dropped 6 bases, with 22 bases sitting between them. This CDR3 is built from 15 residues. The germline gives CDR1 MDHEN, CDR2 SYDVKM. CDR3 nucleotide sequence: TGTGCCAGCTATACTCCTCACGGGATTAACTCTGAAGCTTTCTTT. Its protein product is CASYTPHGINSEAFF.

The chain combines TRBV2 with TRBJ2-7; 9 bases are shared with TRBD2. The CDR3 totals 14 residues. V was clipped by 4 bases and J by 6 bases; unmatched bases: 7. CDR1 SNHLY and CDR2 FYNNEI come from the germline V gene. The CDR3 bases are TGTGCCAGCAGTGTGGGGCGGGGGGGATCCGAGCAGTACTTC. Translation: CASSVGRGGSEQYF.

The genes are TRBV1 and TRBJ2-3; the D call of TRBD1 is as the table states it, not checked on the DNA. TRBV1 constitutes a pseudogene. This CDR3 contains 14 residues. The CDR3 sequence is CTSSRAGCTDTQYF. DNA for the CDR3: TGCACCAGCAGCCGGGCAGGGTGTACAGATACGCAGTATTTT.

A note on this clone: This specimen includes other DNA sequences encoding the same CDR3. The chain is built from TRBV27 and TRBJ2-7; 7 bases agree with TRBD1. J gave up 1 base and V 7 bases, and 7 bases lay outside the gene matches. Germline loops: CDR1 MNHEY, CDR2 SMNVEV (reference sequence). The CDR3 totals 14 residues. The CDR3 DNA sequence: TGTGCCAGCACTCAGGGCAGGGGGTCCTACGAGCAGTACTTC. Its translation is CASTQGRGSYEQYF.

The sample holds a few counts of this clone. The chain links TRBV10-2 to TRBJ1-4, with 8 positions matching TRBD1. This CDR3 region has 13 residues. V dropped 10 bases and J dropped 8; count of bases not matched to a gene: 9. In germline, CDR1 is WSHSY, CDR2 SAAADI. The CDR3 reads CATSGGLWEKLFF. The CDR3 DNA is TGCGCCACCTCAGGGGGCCTTTGGGAAAAACTGTTTTTT.

V is TRBV7-2 and J is TRBJ1-5; a possible D gene is TRBD1 (5 bases). The length of the CDR3 is 14 residues. Germline V gene sequence: CDR1 SGHTA, CDR2 FQGNSA. Between the trimmed V and J ends, which lost 1 base and 7 bases, there was a span of 11 bases. CDR3 DNA sequence: TGTGCCAGCAGCTTAGGGGGTTCAGGGCAGCCCCAGCATTTT. Its protein is CASSLGGSGQPQHF.

This clone was seen a single time. The genes are TRBV7-2 and TRBJ2-5; no reliable D call. The CDR3 has 12 amino acids. CDR1 is SGHTA and CDR2 is FQGNSA in the germline V gene. Trimming stripped 5 bases from V and 5 bases from J, with 9 bases between. In nucleotides, the CDR3 is TGTGCCAGCAGCCCGCACACGGAGACCCAGTACTTC. This encodes CASSPHTETQYF.

To note about this clone: A read error may produce the germline difference seen at one junction end. This chain connects TRBV10-3 to TRBJ2-1; 7 bases are a match to TRBD1. The CDR3 sequence is 12 residues long. Germline lookup yields CDR1 ENHRY and CDR2 SYGVKD. Here the CDR3 reads CAIRGEPGQPVF. CDR3 in DNA: TGTGCCATCAGGGGGGAACCGGGACAGCCGGTCTTC.

The chain is built from TRBV7-9 and TRBJ1-3; 8 bases line up with TRBD1. The CDR3 totals 14 residues. Unmatched junction bases numbered 7, after V lost 4 bases and J lost 8 bases. Germline assignment: CDR1 SEHNR and CDR2 FQNEAQ (reference sequence). In nucleotides, the CDR3 is TGTGCCAGCAGCTCTGGACAGGGTAGAGACACCATATATTTT. Its translation is CASSSGQGRDTIYF.

The chain employs TRBV9 and TRBJ2-3, with TRBD2 as a possible D gene (5 bases). CDR1 is SGDLS, CDR2 YYNGEE, per germline. V was cut by 4 bases and J by 4 bases, with 13 bases left in between. There are 14 residues in the CDR3. The CDR3 protein is CASSPRGTSDTQYF. In DNA form, the CDR3 reads TGTGCCAGCAGCCCACGGGGAACTTCAGATACGCAGTATTTT.